These T cell receptor beta chains were read from a single sample in a study of cytomegalovirus exposure and HLA in healthy donors. Assay used: immunoSEQ multiplex PCR; TCRdb lists only in-frame clones, some missing. The profile shows about 130,000 clones, over 9.5% of them singletons. Material for sequencing was PBMCs. These receptors originate from a woman aged 18-30 years in good health and CMV-seropositive. Both conserved end residues are part of each CDR3. A D gene is named only where the DNA matches it firmly. Where a row states a size, it is once, few, many or the class of an expanded clone; other rows omit it.

D	V	J	size	DNA	CDR3
TRBD1	TRBV7-9	TRBJ1-1	.	TGTGCCAGCAGCCCCAAGCAGGGGGACACTGAAGCTTTCTTT	CASSPKQGDTEAFF
.	TRBV6-5	TRBJ1-2	.	TGTGCCAGACGTACTTTACAGGTTCCCTATGGCTACACCTTC	CARRTLQVPYGYTF
TRBD2	TRBV5-1	TRBJ2-2	.	TGCGCCAGCAGCTCGACTAGCGGGAGAGTTTCCGGGGAGCTGTTTTTT	CASSSTSGRVSGELFF
TRBD1	TRBV5-1	TRBJ2-2	few	TGCGCCAGCAGCGAGATTCCGTGGGACAGGGTAACCGGGGAGCTGTTTTTT	CASSEIPWDRVTGELFF
TRBD2	TRBV7-3	TRBJ2-5	few	TGTGCCAGCAGCAAGACTAGCGGGAGGTGGGAGACCCAGTACTTC	CASSKTSGRWETQYF
.	TRBV5-8	TRBJ1-5	.	TGTGCCAGCAGCGGTCCGACTCGTAATCAGCCCCAGCATTTT	CASSGPTRNQPQHF
TRBD1	TRBV27	TRBJ1-4	few	TGTGCCAGCAGCCCCGTGCCGGGACAGGGGTTTAAACTGTTTTTT	CASSPVPGQGFKLFF
.	TRBV2	TRBJ1-5	few	TGTGCCAGCAGAGGACTTCACAATCAGCCCCAGCATTTT	CASRGLHNQPQHF
.	TRBV6-4	TRBJ2-5	few	TGTGCCAGCAGTGACTTGATGAGTGAGACCCAGTACTTC	CASSDLMSETQYF
TRBD2	TRBV9	TRBJ2-3	.	TGTGCCAGCAGCGTCCAGGGACTAGGTACGCAGTATTTT	CASSVQGLGTQYF
.	TRBV2	TRBJ1-1	few	TGTGCCACCTCTACCGAGTCGAACACTGAAGCTTTCTTT	CATSTESNTEAFF
.	TRBV5-1	TRBJ1-2	.	TGCGCCAGCAGCTTGACAGTTGGCGATTTTGTTGGCTACACCTTC	CASSLTVGDFVGYTF
.	TRBV28	TRBJ2-2	few	TGTGCCAGCGGTCCCCGGACTAACACCGGGGAGCTGTTTTTT	CASGPRTNTGELFF
TRBD2	TRBV6-1	TRBJ2-3	.	TGTGCCTGCGGACTAGCGACAGATACGCAGTATTTT	CACGLATDTQYF
TRBD2	TRBV25-1	TRBJ2-7	few	TGTGCCAGCAGTGAAGGGGGGGGTCTTTACGAGCAGTACTTC	CASSEGGGLYEQYF
TRBD2	TRBV5-6	TRBJ2-1	.	TGTGCCAGCAGCTCCCCCCTCGGGACTAGCAATGAGCAGTTCTTC	CASSSPLGTSNEQFF
TRBD1	TRBV29-1	TRBJ1-2	.	TGCAGCGTCGGGACAGGGGGTCGCTATGGCTACACCTTC	CSVGTGGRYGYTF
.	TRBV7-6	TRBJ2-3	.	TGTGCCAGCAGCACTAGTTCAGATACGCAGTATTTT	CASSTSSDTQYF
.	TRBV5-4	TRBJ2-1	.	TGTGCCAGCAGCCCGGACACCTCGAGCTCCTACAATGAGCAGTTCTTC	CASSPDTSSSYNEQFF
TRBD2	TRBV4-2	TRBJ2-5	few	TGTGCCAGCAGCTCGCAGCGGGAGCCGGAGACCCAGTACTTC	CASSSQREPETQYF
TRBD2	TRBV9	TRBJ2-1	.	TGTGCCAGCAGCGCTGGGACTAGCGGTATCCTAGAGCAGTTCTTC	CASSAGTSGILEQFF
.	TRBV19	TRBJ2-7	few	TGTGCCAGTAGTATGGCGGGATTTGCCTACGAGCAGTACTTC	CASSMAGFAYEQYF
TRBD2	TRBV27	TRBJ2-3	.	TGTGCCAGCAGACAACGACTAGCGGGGGATACGCAGTATTTT	CASRQRLAGDTQYF
.	TRBV29-1	TRBJ1-1	.	TGCAGCGTCGACGGGACACTGAACACTGAAGCTTTCTTT	CSVDGTLNTEAFF
.	TRBV20-1	TRBJ2-5	few	TGCAGTGCTCAGTTAGAGACCCAGTACTTC	CSAQLETQYF
TRBD2	TRBV19	TRBJ2-1	.	TGTGCCAGTAGTATATTGGCGGGAGAGGCTAATGAGCAGTTCTTC	CASSILAGEANEQFF
TRBD1	TRBV9	TRBJ2-1	few	TGTGCCAGCAGCGTAGGTGGACAGGCAAACAATGAGCAGTTCTTC	CASSVGGQANNEQFF
TRBD2	TRBV11-1	TRBJ2-2	.	TGTGCCAGCAGCTTATGGGGGGGGACCGGGGAGCTGTTTTTT	CASSLWGGTGELFF
.	TRBV11-2	TRBJ1-3	.	TGTGCCAGCAGCTTAGCCGGTCAGGGTTCTGGAAACACCATATATTTT	CASSLAGQGSGNTIYF
.	TRBV6-5	TRBJ1-2	.	TGTGCCAGCAGTGAATGGGGAGATGGCTACACCTTC	CASSEWGDGYTF
.	TRBV7-8	TRBJ1-4	.	TGTGCCAGCAGCCAGGGGACCGGTGAAAAACTGTTTTTT	CASSQGTGEKLFF
TRBD2	TRBV5-1	TRBJ2-1	.	TGCGCCAGCAGCCCCCGAACTAGCGGGAGCGGTAATGAGCAGTTCTTC	CASSPRTSGSGNEQFF
.	TRBV19	TRBJ2-7	.	TGTGCCAGTAGTAGGGCCTCCTACGAGCAGTACTTC	CASSRASYEQYF
.	TRBV28	TRBJ1-2	.	TGTGCCAGCAGCCCCGCACAGACTAACTATGGCTACACCTTC	CASSPAQTNYGYTF
TRBD2	TRBV7-9	TRBJ2-7	once	TGTGCCAGCAGCCCGACTAGCTGGTACGAGCAGTACTTC	CASSPTSWYEQYF
.	TRBV11-3	TRBJ1-1	few	TGTGCCAGCAGCTCCAAATTCCGGGACACTGAAGCTTTCTTT	CASSSKFRDTEAFF
.	TRBV29-1	TRBJ2-4	few	TGCAGCGTTCCGCGTAGAGTTATAGCCAAAAACATTCAGTACTTC	CSVPRRVIAKNIQYF
.	TRBV2	TRBJ1-1	many	TGTGCCAGCAGTGCAACGTACGGGGTGAACACTGAAGCTTTCTTT	CASSATYGVNTEAFF
.	TRBV18	TRBJ2-7	few	TGTGCCAGCTCCGCTGACATGGCCTACGAGCAGTACTTC	CASSADMAYEQYF
.	TRBV29-1	TRBJ1-5	few	TGCAGCGTAGCGGACGGCATTCTCGGCAATCAGCCCCAGCATTTT	CSVADGILGNQPQHF
.	TRBV2	TRBJ1-1	few	TGTGCCAGCGGAGACCGCTCTGAAGCTTTCTTT	CASGDRSEAFF
.	TRBV7-8	TRBJ1-1	.	TGTGCCAGCAGCCCACAAGATGGGGGCGTGAACACTGAAGCTTTCTTT	CASSPQDGGVNTEAFF
.	TRBV5-1	TRBJ1-1	few	TGCGCCAGCAGCTTGGACAGCTACACTGAAGCTTTCTTT	CASSLDSYTEAFF
TRBD2	TRBV19	TRBJ2-2	.	TGTGCCAGTAGTATGGCGGGAGGGATGGGCACCGGGGAGCTGTTTTTT	CASSMAGGMGTGELFF
.	TRBV12-5	TRBJ2-7	few	TGTGCTAGTGGTTGGGAACAGGGTTACGAGCAGTACTTC	CASGWEQGYEQYF
.	TRBV4-1	TRBJ2-1	once	TGCGCCAGCAGCCCGAGGGGGGGGGACAATGAGCAGTTCTTC	CASSPRGGDNEQFF
.	TRBV10-3	TRBJ2-1	.	TGTGCCATCACCCGGACAGAGACGTACAATGAGCAGTTCTTC	CAITRTETYNEQFF
.	TRBV7-9	TRBJ2-7	.	TGTGCCAGCAGCTTATACGGCGGGGTCGGGGACGAGCAGTACTTC	CASSLYGGVGDEQYF
.	TRBV28	TRBJ1-6	.	TGTGCCAGCAGACCGACAGGTGATTATAATTCACCCCTCCACTTT	CASRPTGDYNSPLHF
.	TRBV19	TRBJ2-3	few	TGTGCCTGTCAAAGCTACCGCACAGATACGCAGTATTTT	CACQSYRTDTQYF
TRBD1	TRBV5-1	TRBJ1-1	.	TGCGCCAGCAGCTTGACAGGGGCCGGGAACACTGAAGCTTTCTTT	CASSLTGAGNTEAFF
TRBD2	TRBV5-1	TRBJ2-2	few	TGCGCCAGCAGCCCAACTAGCGGGAGTCTCACCGGGGAGCTGTTTTTT	CASSPTSGSLTGELFF
TRBD1	TRBV5-8	TRBJ2-1	.	TGTGCCAGCAGACCTGGACAGGGGCATCCCTACAATGAGCAGTTCTTC	CASRPGQGHPYNEQFF
.	TRBV6-1	TRBJ2-5	.	TGTGCCAGCAGACCCCCTGGGACTTCACAAGAGACCCAGTACTTC	CASRPPGTSQETQYF